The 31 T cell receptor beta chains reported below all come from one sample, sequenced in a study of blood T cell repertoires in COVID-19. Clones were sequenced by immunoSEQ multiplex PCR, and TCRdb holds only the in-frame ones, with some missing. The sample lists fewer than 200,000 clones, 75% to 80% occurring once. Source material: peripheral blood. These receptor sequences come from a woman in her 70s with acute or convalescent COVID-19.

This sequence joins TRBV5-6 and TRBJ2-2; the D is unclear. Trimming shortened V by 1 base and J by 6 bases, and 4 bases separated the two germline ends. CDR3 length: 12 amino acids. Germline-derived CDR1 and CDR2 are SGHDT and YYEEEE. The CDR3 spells CASSLPAGELFF. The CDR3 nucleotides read TGTGCCAGCAGCTTGCCCGCCGGGGAGCTGTTTTTT.

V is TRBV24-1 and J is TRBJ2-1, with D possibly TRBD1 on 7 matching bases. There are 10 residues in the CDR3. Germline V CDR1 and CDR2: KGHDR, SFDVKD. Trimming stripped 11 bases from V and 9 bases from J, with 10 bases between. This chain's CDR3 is CASQGGEQFF. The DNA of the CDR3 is TGTGCCAGCCAGGGGGGTGAGCAGTTCTTC.

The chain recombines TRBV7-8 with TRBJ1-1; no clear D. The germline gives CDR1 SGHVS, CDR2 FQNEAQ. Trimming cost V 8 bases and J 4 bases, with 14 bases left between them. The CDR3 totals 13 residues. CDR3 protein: CASSTQSSTEAFF. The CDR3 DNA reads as TGTGCCAGCTCCACCCAATCCAGCACTGAAGCTTTCTTT.

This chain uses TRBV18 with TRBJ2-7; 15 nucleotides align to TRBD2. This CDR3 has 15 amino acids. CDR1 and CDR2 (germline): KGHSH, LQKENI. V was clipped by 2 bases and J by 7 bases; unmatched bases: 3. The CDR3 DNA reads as TGTGCCAGCTCACCAGGACTAGCGGGAGGGAGGGAGCAGTACTTC. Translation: CASSPGLAGGREQYF.

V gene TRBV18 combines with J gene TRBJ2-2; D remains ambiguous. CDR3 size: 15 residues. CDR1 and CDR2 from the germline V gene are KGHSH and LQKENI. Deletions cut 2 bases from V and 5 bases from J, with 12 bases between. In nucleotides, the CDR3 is TGTGCCAGCTCACCAGCGGCCCGTCGGACCGGGGAGCTGTTTTTT. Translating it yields CASSPAARRTGELFF.

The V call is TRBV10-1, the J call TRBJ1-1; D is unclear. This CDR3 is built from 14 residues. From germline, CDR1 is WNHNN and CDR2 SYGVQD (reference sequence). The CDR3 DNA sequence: TGCGCAACTTTTGGACTGAGCCTGAACACTGAAGCTTTCTTT. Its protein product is CATFGLSLNTEAFF.

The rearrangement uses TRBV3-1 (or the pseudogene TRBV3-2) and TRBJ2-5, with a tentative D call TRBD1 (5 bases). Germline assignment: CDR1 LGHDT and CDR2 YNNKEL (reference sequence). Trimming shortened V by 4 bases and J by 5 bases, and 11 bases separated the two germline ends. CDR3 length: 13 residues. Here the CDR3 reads CASSLTGKETQYF. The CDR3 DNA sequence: TGTGCCAGCAGCCTCACAGGAAAGGAGACCCAGTACTTC.

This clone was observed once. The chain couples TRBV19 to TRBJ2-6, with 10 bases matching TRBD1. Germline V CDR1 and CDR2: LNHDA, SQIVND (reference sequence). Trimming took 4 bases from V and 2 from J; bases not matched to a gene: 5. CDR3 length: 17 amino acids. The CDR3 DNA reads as TGTGCCAGTAGTAGTGACAGGGGGCAAACTGGGGCCAACGTCCTGACTTTC. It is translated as CASSSDRGQTGANVLTF.

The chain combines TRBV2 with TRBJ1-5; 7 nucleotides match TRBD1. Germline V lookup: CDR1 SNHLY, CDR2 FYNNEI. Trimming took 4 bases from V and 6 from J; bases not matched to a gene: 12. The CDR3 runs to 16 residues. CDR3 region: CASSVGDRVYAQPQHF. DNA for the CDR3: TGTGCCAGCAGTGTAGGAGACAGGGTTTATGCTCAGCCCCAGCATTTT.

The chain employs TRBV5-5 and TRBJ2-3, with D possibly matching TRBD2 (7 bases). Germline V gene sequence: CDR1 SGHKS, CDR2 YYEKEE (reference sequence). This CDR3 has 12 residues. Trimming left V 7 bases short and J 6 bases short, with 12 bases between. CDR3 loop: CASGRGYDTQYF. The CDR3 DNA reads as TGTGCCAGCGGGAGGGGGTACGATACGCAGTATTTT.

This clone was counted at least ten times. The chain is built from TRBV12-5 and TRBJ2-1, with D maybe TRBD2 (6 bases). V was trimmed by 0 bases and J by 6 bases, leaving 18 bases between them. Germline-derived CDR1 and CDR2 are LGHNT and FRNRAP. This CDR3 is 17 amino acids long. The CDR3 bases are TGTGCTAGTGGTTTGGTACATCGGGGGAGATTTGGCAATGAGCAGTTCTTC. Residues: CASGLVHRGRFGNEQFF.

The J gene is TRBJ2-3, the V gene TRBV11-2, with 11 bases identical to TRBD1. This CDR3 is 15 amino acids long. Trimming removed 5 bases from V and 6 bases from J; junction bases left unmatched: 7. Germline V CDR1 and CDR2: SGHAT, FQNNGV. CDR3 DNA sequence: TGTGCCAGCAGCCCCTGGACAGGGGGCGGCGATACGCAGTATTTT. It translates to CASSPWTGGGDTQYF.

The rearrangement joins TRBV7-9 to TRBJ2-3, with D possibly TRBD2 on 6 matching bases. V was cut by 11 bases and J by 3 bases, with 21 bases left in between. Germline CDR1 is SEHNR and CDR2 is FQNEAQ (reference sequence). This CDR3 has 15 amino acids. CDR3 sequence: CAANSAGSVTDTQYF. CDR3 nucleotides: TGTGCCGCCAACTCGGCCGGGAGTGTAACAGATACGCAGTATTTT.

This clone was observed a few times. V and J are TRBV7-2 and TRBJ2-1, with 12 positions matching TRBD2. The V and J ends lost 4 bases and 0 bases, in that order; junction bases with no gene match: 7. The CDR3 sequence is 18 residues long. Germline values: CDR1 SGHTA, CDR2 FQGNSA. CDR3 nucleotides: TGTGCCAGCAGCTCCCCAACTAGCGGGAGGTTCTCCTACAATGAGCAGTTCTTC. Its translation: CASSSPTSGRFSYNEQFF. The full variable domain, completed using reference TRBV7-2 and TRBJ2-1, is GAGVSQSPSNKVTEKGKDVELRCDPISGHTALYWYRQSLGQGLEFLIYFQGNSAPDKSGLPSDRFSAERTGGSVSTLTIQRTQQEDSAVYLCASSSPTSGRFSYNEQFFGPGTRLTVL.

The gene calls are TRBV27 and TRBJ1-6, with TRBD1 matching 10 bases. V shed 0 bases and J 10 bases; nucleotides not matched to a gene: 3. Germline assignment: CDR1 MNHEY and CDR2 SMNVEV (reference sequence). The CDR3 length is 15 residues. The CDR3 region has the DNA TGTGCCAGCAGTTTATCGGGGACAGGGGTGTCACCCCTCCACTTT. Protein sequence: CASSLSGTGVSPLHF.

The CDR3 region is CASSLGQGRLSVEAFF. For the CDR3, the DNA is TGCGCCAGCAGCTTGGGACAGGGGCGTCTAAGTGTCGAAGCTTTCTTT. The J gene is TRBJ1-1, the V gene TRBV5-1, with 8 bases aligning to TRBD1. Looked up from germline, CDR1 is SGHRS and CDR2 is YFSETQ. The CDR3 has 16 residues. The J segment lost 8 bases and the V segment lost 0 bases, leaving 12 bases of the junction unmatched. Full variable domain (missing parts from reference TRBV5-1 and TRBJ1-1): KAGVTQTPRYLIKTRGQQVTLSCSPISGHRSVSWYQQTPGQGLQFLFEYFSETQRNKGNFPGRFSGRQFSNSRSEMNVSTLELGDSALYLCASSLGQGRLSVEAFFGQGTRLTVV.

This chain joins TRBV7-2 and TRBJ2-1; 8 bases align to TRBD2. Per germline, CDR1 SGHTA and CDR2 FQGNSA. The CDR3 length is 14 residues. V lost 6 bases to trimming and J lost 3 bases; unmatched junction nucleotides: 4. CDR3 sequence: CASSDSGNYNEQFF. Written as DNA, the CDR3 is TGTGCCAGCAGTGATAGCGGGAACTACAATGAGCAGTTCTTC.

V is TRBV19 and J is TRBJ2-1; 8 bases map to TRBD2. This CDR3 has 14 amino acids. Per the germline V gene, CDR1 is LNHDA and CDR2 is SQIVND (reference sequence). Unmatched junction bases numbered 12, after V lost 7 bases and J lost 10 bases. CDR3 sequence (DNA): TGTGCCAGTAAGGATCGGCGGGAGGCGTGGGAGCAGTTCTTC. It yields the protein CASKDRREAWEQFF.

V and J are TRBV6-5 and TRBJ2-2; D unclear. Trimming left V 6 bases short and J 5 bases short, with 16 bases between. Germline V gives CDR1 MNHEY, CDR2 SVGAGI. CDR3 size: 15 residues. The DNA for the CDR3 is TGTGCCAGCAGCGGGTTTTCTTCAGTAACCGGGGAGCTGTTTTTT. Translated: CASSGFSSVTGELFF.

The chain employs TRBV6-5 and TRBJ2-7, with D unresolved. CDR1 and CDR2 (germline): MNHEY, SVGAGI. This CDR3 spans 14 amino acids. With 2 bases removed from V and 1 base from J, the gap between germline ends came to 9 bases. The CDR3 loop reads CASSYRRSSYEQYF. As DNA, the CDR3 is TGTGCCAGCAGTTACCGCAGAAGTTCCTACGAGCAGTACTTC.

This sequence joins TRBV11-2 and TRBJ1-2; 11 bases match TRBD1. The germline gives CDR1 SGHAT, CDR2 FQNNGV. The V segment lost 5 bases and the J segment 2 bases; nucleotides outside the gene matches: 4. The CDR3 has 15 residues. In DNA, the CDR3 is TGTGCCAGCAGCAAGAGGACAGGGGGCAACTATGGCTACACCTTC. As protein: CASSKRTGGNYGYTF.

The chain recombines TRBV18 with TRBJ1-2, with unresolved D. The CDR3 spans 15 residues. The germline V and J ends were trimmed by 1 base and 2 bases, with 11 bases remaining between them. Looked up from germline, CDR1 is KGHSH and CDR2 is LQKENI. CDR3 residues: CASSPRSRGNYGYTF. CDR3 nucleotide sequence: TGTGCCAGCTCACCACGGTCCCGGGGAAACTATGGCTACACCTTC.

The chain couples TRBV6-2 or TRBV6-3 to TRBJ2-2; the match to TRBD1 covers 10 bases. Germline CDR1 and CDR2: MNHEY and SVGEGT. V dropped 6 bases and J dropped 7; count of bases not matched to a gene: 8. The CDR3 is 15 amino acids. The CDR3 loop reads CASSPLGQGNGELFF. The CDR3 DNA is TGTGCCAGCAGCCCCCTGGGACAGGGGAACGGGGAGCTGTTTTTT.

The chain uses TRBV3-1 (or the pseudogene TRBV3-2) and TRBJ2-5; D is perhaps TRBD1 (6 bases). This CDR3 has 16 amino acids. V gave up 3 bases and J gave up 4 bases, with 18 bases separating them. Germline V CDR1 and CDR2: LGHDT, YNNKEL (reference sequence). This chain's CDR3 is CASSHHAGVPRETQYF. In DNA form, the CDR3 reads TGTGCCAGCAGCCACCACGCAGGGGTCCCTCGAGAGACCCAGTACTTC.

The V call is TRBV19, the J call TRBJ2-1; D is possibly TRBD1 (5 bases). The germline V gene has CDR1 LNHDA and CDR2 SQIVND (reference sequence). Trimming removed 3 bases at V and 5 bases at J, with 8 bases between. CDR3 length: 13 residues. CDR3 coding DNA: TGTGCCAGTAGTATCCAAGGGGACAATGAGCAGTTCTTC. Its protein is CASSIQGDNEQFF.

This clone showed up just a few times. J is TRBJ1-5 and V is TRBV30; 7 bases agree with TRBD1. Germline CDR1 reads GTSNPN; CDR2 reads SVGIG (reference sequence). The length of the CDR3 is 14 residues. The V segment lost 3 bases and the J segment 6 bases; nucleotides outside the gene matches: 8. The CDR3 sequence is CAWSPDRDSQPQHF. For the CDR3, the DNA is TGTGCCTGGAGCCCCGACAGGGATTCTCAGCCCCAGCATTTT.

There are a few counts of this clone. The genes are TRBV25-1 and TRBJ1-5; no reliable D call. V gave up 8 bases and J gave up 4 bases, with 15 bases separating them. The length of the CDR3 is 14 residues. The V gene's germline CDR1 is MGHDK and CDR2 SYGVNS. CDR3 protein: CASRLGGENQPQHF. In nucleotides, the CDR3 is TGTGCCAGCCGTTTGGGAGGTGAAAATCAGCCCCAGCATTTT.

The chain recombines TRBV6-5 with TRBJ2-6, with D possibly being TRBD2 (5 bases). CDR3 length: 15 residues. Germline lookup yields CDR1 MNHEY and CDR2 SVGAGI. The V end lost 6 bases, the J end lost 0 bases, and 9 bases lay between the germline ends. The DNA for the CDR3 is TGTGCCAGCAGAATCACTAGCTCTGGGGCCAACGTCCTGACTTTC. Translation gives CASRITSSGANVLTF.

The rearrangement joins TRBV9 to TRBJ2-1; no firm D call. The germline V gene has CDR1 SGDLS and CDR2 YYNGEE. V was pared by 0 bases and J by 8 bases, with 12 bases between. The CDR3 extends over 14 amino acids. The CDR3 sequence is CASSVVSLLDEQFF. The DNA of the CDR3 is TGTGCCAGCAGCGTAGTTAGTCTCCTGGATGAGCAGTTCTTC.

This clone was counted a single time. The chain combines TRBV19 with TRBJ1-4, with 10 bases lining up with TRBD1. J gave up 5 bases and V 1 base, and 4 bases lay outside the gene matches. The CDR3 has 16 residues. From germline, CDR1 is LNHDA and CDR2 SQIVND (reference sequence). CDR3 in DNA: TGTGCCAGTAGTATAGGACAGGGGGCGCAGAATGAAAAACTGTTTTTT. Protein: CASSIGQGAQNEKLFF.

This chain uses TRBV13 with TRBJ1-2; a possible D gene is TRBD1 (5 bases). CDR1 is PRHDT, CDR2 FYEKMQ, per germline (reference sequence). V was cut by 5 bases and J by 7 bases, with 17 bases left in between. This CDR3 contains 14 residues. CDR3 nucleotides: TGTGCCAGCAGCATACTGACGGGGGTTCTTGGCTACACCTTC. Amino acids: CASSILTGVLGYTF.